This TCR beta chain originates from a study of ipilimumab plus nivolumab after autologous stem cell transplantation. Germline V gene lookup returns CDR1 LNHDA and CDR2 SQIVND (reference sequence). The V and J ends lost 2 bases and 7 bases, in that order; junction bases with no gene match: 10. There are 16 residues in the CDR3. Using immunoSEQ multiplex PCR, the repertoire was profiled, and TCRdb retains in-frame clones only, with some absent. The sample contains about 25,000 clones, around 84% of which appear only once. This clone is medium-sized (0.01 to 0.1%) by share. The chain links TRBV19 to TRBJ2-1, with 8 bases fitting TRBD1. The specimen was PBMCs, collected in a trial of ipilimumab plus nivolumab as post-transplant consolidation. This clonotype was obtained from a male donor with diffuse large B-cell lymphoma. In nucleotides, the CDR3 is TGTGCCAGTAGTATATCGTTCCAGGGGGCGCGAAATGAGCAGTTCTTC. Translating gives CASSISFQGARNEQFF.